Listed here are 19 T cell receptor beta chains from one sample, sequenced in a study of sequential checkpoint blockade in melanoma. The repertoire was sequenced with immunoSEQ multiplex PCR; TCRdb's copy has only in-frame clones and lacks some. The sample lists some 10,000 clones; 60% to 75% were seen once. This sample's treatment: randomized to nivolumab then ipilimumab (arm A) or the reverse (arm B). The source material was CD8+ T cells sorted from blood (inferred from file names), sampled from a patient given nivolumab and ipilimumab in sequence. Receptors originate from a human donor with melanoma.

CDR3 nucleotides: TGTGCCAGCAGTCTCCGACAGGGCTCGTACCACGAGCAGTACGTC. Amino acid sequence: CASSLRQGSYHEQYV. The chain carries TRBV27 and TRBJ2-7; 7 bases align to TRBD1. The ends lost 5 bases at V and 5 bases at J; junction bases unmatched: 12. Germline lookup yields CDR1 MNHEY and CDR2 SMNVEV (reference sequence). This CDR3 comprises 15 residues.

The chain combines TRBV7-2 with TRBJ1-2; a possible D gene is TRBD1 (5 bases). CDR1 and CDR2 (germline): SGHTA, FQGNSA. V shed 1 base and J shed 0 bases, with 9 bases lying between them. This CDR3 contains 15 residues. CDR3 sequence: CASSLVGGSNYGYTF. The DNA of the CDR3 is TGTGCCAGCAGCTTAGTGGGGGGGTCTAACTATGGCTACACCTTC.

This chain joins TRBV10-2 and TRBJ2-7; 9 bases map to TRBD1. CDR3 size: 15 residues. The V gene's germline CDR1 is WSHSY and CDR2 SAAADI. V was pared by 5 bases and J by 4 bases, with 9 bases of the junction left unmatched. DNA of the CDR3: TGCGCCAGCAGTACGGGACAGGGTAAAGCTTACGAGCAGTACGTC. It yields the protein CASSTGQGKAYEQYV.

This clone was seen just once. The CDR3 nucleotides are TGTGCCAGCAGCCCCGGGACAGGGACTTTCTACGAGCAGTACTTC. Amino acid sequence: CASSPGTGTFYEQYF. The V and J genes are TRBV6-1 and TRBJ2-7; TRBD1 aligns across 9 bases. The CDR3 has 15 residues. The V and J ends lost 6 bases and 3 bases, in that order; junction bases with no gene match: 9. The germline gives CDR1 MNHNS, CDR2 SASEGT.

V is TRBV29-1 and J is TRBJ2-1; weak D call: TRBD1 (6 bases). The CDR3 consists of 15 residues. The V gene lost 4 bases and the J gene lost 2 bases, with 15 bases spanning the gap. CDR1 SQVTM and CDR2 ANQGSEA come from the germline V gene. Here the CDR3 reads CSVGGRGRTYNEQFF. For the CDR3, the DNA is TGCAGCGTTGGAGGCAGGGGCCGAACCTACAATGAGCAGTTCTTC.

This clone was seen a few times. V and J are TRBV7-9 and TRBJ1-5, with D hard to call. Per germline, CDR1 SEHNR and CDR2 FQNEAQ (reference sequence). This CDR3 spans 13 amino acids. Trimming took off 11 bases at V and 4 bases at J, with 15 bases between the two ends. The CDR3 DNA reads TGTGCCTCTGGGAGGACGGGGAATCAGCCCCAGCATTTT. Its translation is CASGRTGNQPQHF.

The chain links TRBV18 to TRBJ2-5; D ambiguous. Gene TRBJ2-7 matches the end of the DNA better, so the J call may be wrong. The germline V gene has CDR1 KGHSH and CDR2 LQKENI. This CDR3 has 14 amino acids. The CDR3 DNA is TGTGCCAGCTCACCCCGAACAGCTTTCTACGAGCAGTACTTC. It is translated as CASSPRTAFYEQYF.

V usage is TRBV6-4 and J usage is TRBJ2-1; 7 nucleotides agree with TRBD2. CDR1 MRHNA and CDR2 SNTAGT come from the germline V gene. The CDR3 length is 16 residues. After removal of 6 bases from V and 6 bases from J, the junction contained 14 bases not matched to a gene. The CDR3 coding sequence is TGTGCCAGCAGCCCAGATTCAGGGACTACCACCAATGAGCAGTTCTTC. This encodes CASSPDSGTTTNEQFF.

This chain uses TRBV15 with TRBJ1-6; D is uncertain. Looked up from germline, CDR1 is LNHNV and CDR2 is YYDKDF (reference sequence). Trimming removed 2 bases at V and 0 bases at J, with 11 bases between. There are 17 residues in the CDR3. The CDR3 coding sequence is TGTGCCACCAGCAGACCGTTCTTCAGCTCCTATAATTCACCCCTCCACTTT. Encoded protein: CATSRPFFSSYNSPLHF.

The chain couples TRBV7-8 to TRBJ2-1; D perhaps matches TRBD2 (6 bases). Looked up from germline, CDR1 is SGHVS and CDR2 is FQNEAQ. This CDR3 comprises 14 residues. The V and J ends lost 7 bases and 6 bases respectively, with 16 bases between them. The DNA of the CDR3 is TGTGCCAGCACTCATCGTGATAGCGGCAATGAGCAGTTCTTC. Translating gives CASTHRDSGNEQFF. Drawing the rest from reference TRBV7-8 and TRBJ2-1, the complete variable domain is GAGVSQSPRYKVAKRGQDVALRCDPISGHVSLFWYQQALGQGPEFLTYFQNEAQLDKSGLPSDRFFAERPEGSVSTLKIQRTQQEDSAVYLCASTHRDSGNEQFFGPGTRLTVL.

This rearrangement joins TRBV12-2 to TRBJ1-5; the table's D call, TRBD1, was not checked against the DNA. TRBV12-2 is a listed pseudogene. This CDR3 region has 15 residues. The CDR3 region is CASRSQQGTNQPQHF. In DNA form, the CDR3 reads TGTGCAAGTCGCTCCCAACAGGGTACCAATCAGCCCCAGCATTTT.

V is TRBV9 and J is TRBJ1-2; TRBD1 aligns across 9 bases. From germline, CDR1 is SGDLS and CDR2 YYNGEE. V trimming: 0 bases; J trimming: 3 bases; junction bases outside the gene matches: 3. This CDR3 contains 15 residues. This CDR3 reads CASSVGDRVDYGYTF. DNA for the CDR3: TGTGCCAGCAGCGTAGGGGACAGGGTAGACTATGGCTACACCTTC.

Written as DNA, the CDR3 is TGTGCCAGCAGGGGGGGCTACAATGAGCAGTTCTTC. Translating gives CASRGGYNEQFF. The V call is TRBV2, the J call TRBJ2-1; tentatively, D is TRBD2 (6 bases). Germline CDR1 and CDR2: SNHLY and FYNNEI. The ends were cut back, 6 bases at V and 3 bases at J, with 6 bases in the middle. The length of the CDR3 is 12 residues.

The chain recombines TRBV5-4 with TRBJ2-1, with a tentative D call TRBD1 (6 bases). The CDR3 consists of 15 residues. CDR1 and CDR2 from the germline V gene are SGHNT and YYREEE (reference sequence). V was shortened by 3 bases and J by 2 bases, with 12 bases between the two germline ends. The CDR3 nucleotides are TGTGCCAGCAGCTCCACCGGGACACCCTACAATGAGCAGTTCTTC. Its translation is CASSSTGTPYNEQFF. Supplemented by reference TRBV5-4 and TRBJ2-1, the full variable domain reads ETGVTQSPTHLIKTRGQQVTLRCSSQSGHNTVSWYQQALGQGPQFIFQYYREEENGRGNFPPRFSGLQFPNYSSELNVNALELDDSALYLCASSSTGTPYNEQFFGPGTRLTVL.

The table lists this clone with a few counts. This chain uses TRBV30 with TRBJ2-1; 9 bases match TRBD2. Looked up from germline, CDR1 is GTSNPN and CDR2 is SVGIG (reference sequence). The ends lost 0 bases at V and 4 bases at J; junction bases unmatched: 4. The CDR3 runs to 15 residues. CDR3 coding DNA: TGTGCCTGGAGTGTACGTACTAGCGGGTACAATGAGCAGTTCTTC. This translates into CAWSVRTSGYNEQFF.

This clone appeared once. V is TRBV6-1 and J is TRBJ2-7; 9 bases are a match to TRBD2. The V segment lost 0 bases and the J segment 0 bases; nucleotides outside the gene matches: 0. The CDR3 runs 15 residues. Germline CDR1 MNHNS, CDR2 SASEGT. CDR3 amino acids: CASSEASGSSYEQYV. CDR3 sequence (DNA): TGTGCCAGCAGTGAAGCTAGCGGGAGCTCCTACGAGCAGTACGTC.

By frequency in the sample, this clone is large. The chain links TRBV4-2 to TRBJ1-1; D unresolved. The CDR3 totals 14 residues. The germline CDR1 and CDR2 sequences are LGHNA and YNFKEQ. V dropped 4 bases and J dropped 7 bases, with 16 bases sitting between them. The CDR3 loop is CASSLAGGRDEAFF. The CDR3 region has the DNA TGTGCCAGCAGCCTTGCGGGCGGGCGGGATGAAGCTTTCTTT.

DNA of the CDR3: TGTGCCAGTAGTGGGGACTTGGGGGAATATCAGCCCCAGCATTTT. This gives the protein CASSGDLGEYQPQHF. The chain employs TRBV19 and TRBJ1-5, with a weak D call TRBD1 (5 bases). Germline V gives CDR1 LNHDA, CDR2 SQIVND (reference sequence). CDR3 length: 15 amino acids. The V end was cut by 5 bases, the J end by 5 bases, with 16 bases between.

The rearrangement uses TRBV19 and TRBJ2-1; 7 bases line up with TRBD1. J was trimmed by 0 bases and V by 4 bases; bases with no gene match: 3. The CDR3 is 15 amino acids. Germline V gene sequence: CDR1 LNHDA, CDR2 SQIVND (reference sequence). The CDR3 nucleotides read TGTGCCAGTAGTAGCCGACAGGGCTCCTACAATGAGCAGTTCTTC. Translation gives CASSSRQGSYNEQFF.